This entry is about one TCR beta chain. Its binding antigen is unknown. Per-base quality was not reported, and no clone a single base away is much larger than it. TCR CDR3 regions were amplified from genomic DNA by multiplex PCR using the deep immunoSEQ assay. Extracted genomic DNA from each cell subset was distributed evenly across all wells of several immunoSEQ 96-well plates, and each plate was treated as a replicate. Each replicate PCR for sorted subsets received approximately 200 ng genomic DNA, equal to roughly 30,000 T cell genomes. Purified libraries were measured with a Qubit 3.0 fluorometer, size-checked on a Bioanalyzer 2100, and measured again with the KAPA Library Quantification kit. Each immunoSEQ 96-well plate was sequenced on its own single-read 150-cycle Illumina NextSeq 550 flow cell. The authors processed their data as follows. The immunoSEQ output contained only junctional sequences without quality scores, so filtering could not match that applied to full-length reads. To assign V/J genes and CDR3, sequences were annotated using PyIR, a Python wrapper for IgBLAST v1.9, with IMGT germline references. Reads were filtered out if the reads had weak V/J assignments (E-value above 1e-6), no CDR3, stop codons, out-of-frame junctions, or ambiguous translated residues. A V3J clonotype was defined by an identical inferred V gene, J gene, and CDR3 amino acid sequence. Percentage overlap between repertoires was calculated by dividing the number of shared unique clonotypes by the size of the smaller repertoire. Repertoire richness was assessed with RTK rarefaction, the Chao1 estimator, and Recon v2.1 estimates of unobserved clonotypes. OLGA was used to compute generation probabilities for all TCRbeta clonotypes that the gDNA method yielded from four donors. TCRdb limited this immuneACCESS table to in-frame rearrangements with V and J called. A share of clones is missing; checked studies link under half to unresolved V genes, and the rest is unexplained. That table furnishes V, J and clone size, whereas the DNA furnished D and trimming. This sample comprises about 2 million clones, roughly 94% of them detected only once. Clones ranked in the top ten supply 0.13% of the sample.

The sample belongs to a study of shared clonotypes between healthy human individuals (TCRdb year 2020). The study in broad terms: A couple of women and three men aged 18 to 49 years were included in the cohort. Between about 0.94 and 8.9 billion PBMCs per donor were obtained by leukapheresis. Blood TCR repertoires of roughly five healthy adults were deeply sequenced to estimate repertoire size and the extent of clonotype sharing between individuals. Libraries were prepared and TCR repertoires were sequenced by different laboratories using diverse techniques, in order to increase sequencing depth and limit assay-specific biases. For each donor, CD4 naive and CD4 memory were each given three plates, CD8 naive was given two plates, and CD8 memory was given one plate.

What the authors observed across the whole study: Naive subsets generally had larger estimated clonotype richness than memory subsets. Compared with non-shared clonotypes, clonotypes shared by all four sorted-subset donors had higher generation probabilities. Approximately 4.8% of naive CD4, roughly 3.6% of naive CD8, around 2.3% of memory CD4, and 0.4% of memory CD8 clonotypes were shared across several donors. Because the study included only a small number of donors, the genetic and exposure-history diversity represented was limited. Based on pairwise subsampling, the degree of clonotype sharing among donors was expected to be affected by sequencing depth. Even with the large sequencing depth, rarefaction of the sorted-subset datasets indicated that sequencing was incomplete. Sampling was limited to blood, and TCR repertoires in tissue likely differ from TCR repertoires in blood.

CDR3 length: 15 amino acids, cysteine to phenylalanine. Kept here is only the CDR3 DNA, which spans 45 bases and is read in frame from base 1. The germline V gene yields MNHNS for CDR1 and SASEGT for CDR2. V is shortened by 7 bases, J by 1 base, and the region joining them spans 17 bases. Donors were healthy HIV-negative adults with no recently reported acute infections or vaccinations. Every donor was a Caucasian adult living in Nashville, Tennessee, USA. Magnetic negative selection was used to enrich CD4+ T cells, after which naive cells were positively selected on CD45RA and the negative fraction became the memory subset. Blood was collected by leukapheresis, and PBMCs were isolated by Ficoll-Histopaque density gradient centrifugation and then cryopreserved in liquid nitrogen vapor phase. Purity and quantity of every magnetically sorted T cell population were checked by analytical flow cytometry. From each sorted fraction, genomic DNA was isolated and quantified by UV absorbance on a Nanodrop 2000c.

The receptor comes from a man aged 18 to 30 in good health. Here the chain combines TRBV6-1 and TRBJ2-7; tentative D gene TRBD2, with 5 bases matching. Sequencing used naive CD4+ T cells sorted from blood. The cell subset or site tag for this specimen amounts to: CD45RA+ positively selected. The CDR3 is CASNPPGKRSYEQYF. The base sequence is TGTGCCAGCAATCCCCCGGGAAAACGGTCCTACGAGCAGTACTTC.